This T cell receptor (beta chain) was retrieved from a study of shared clonotypes between healthy human individuals. Clones were read by immunoSEQ multiplex PCR, and TCRdb kept only the in-frame ones, dropping some. This sample has under 850,000 clones; more than 85% occur once, and the top ten carry less than 25%. General observations from the study: When compared with the clonotypes that were shared by all four sorted-subset donors, the non-shared clonotypes turned out to have lower generation probabilities. Estimated richness values were generally larger in naive subsets than in memory subsets.

Concerning this clone: The antigen is undetermined.

Naive CD8 cells lacked CD45RO, underwent positive selection for CCR7 and left out terminally differentiated effector memory CD45RA+ cells. This CDR3 has 14 amino acids. Trimming cost V 5 bases and J 4 bases; bases outside gene matches: 8. Germline V gene sequence: CDR1 LNHDA, CDR2 SQIVND (reference sequence). V usage is TRBV19 and J usage is TRBJ2-7; 7 nucleotides agree with TRBD1. The clonotype comes from a man aged 25 to 40 in good health. Sequencing was carried out using naive CD8+ T cells sorted from blood. The CDR3 region is CASSPGDSRYEQYF. CDR3 nucleotides: TGTGCCAGTAGTCCAGGGGACAGTCGATACGAGCAGTACTTC.